This T cell receptor beta chain was sequenced in a study of T-cell reconstitution after alpha-beta-depleted transplantation in children. Overall study results and limits: Newly produced T cells mostly provided counts and TCRbeta diversity after one year, as hyperexpanded clones declined. Some patients owed their high day-60 TCRbeta diversity to surviving recipient T cells and thymic progenitors.

As concerns this clonotype: The antigen is unknown.

During its preparation, the TCRbeta library received unique molecular identifiers. One entry per CDR3 protein results from TCRdb running MiXCR on the PCR reads. This table holds 750,000 to 950,000 distinct CDR3 sequences, roughly 16% found once. The TCR sequence derives from a male patient between 5 and 17 years old who had a stem cell transplant for acute lymphoblastic leukemia, so the T cells may come from the graft donor. The material was PBMCs, mostly from graft donor cells, obtained 360 days after TCRalphabeta/CD19-depleted stem cell transplant.

CDR3 amino acids: CASSQGVATSGTGRELFF. In DNA, the CDR3 is TGCGCCAGCAGCCAAGGAGTGGCAACTAGCGGTACCGGCCGGGAGCTGTTTTTT. V gene TRBV4-1 combines with J gene TRBJ2-2; 8 bases fit TRBD2. With 1 base clipped from V and 9 bases from J, the junction kept 16 bases outside the gene matches. The V gene's germline CDR1 is MGHRA and CDR2 YSYEKL. The CDR3 has 18 amino acids.